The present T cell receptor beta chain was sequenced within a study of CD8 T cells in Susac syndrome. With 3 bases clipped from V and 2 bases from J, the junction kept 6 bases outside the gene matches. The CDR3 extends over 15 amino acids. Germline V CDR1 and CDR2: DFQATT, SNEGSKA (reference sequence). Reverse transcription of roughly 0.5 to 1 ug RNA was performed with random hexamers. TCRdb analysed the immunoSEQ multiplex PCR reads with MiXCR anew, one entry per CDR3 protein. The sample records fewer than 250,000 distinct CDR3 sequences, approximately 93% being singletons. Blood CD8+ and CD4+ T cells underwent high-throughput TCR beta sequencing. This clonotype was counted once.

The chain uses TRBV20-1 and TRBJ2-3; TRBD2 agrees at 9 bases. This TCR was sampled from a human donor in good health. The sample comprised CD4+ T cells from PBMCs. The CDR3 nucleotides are TGCAGTGCTAGCGTGACTAGCGGTTCCACAGATACGCAGTATTTT. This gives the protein CSASVTSGSTDTQYF.